The T cell receptor beta chain described here comes from a study of shared T cell receptors in the human thymus. CDR3 length equals 15 residues. Germline V gives CDR1 SGHTA, CDR2 FQGNSA. V was pared by 4 bases and J by 3 bases, with 7 bases of the junction left unmatched. TCRdb's copy holds only in-frame clones and misses some; the assay was immunoSEQ multiplex PCR. The sample holds about 660,000 clones; more than 75% are singletons and the top ten take approximately 0.0097%. The same sample was also used in a study of human thymus T cells. In that study: The people who donated were healthy Finnish babies having corrective surgery for congenital heart defects. In corrective heart surgery, resections were taken, and these provided the thymus tissue. Across thymic and blood repertoires, the usage of V and J genes appeared to be biased. Related research examined unrelated individuals and reported that their thymic repertoires overlapped highly.

The receptor was derived from a boy under two years old with a congenital heart defect. Material for sequencing was thymocytes. The V call is TRBV7-2, the J call TRBJ2-5, with 8 bases matching TRBD1. For the CDR3, the DNA is TGTGCCAGCAGCTATAGGACAGGGCGAAAAGAGACCCAGTACTTC. Amino acid sequence: CASSYRTGRKETQYF.